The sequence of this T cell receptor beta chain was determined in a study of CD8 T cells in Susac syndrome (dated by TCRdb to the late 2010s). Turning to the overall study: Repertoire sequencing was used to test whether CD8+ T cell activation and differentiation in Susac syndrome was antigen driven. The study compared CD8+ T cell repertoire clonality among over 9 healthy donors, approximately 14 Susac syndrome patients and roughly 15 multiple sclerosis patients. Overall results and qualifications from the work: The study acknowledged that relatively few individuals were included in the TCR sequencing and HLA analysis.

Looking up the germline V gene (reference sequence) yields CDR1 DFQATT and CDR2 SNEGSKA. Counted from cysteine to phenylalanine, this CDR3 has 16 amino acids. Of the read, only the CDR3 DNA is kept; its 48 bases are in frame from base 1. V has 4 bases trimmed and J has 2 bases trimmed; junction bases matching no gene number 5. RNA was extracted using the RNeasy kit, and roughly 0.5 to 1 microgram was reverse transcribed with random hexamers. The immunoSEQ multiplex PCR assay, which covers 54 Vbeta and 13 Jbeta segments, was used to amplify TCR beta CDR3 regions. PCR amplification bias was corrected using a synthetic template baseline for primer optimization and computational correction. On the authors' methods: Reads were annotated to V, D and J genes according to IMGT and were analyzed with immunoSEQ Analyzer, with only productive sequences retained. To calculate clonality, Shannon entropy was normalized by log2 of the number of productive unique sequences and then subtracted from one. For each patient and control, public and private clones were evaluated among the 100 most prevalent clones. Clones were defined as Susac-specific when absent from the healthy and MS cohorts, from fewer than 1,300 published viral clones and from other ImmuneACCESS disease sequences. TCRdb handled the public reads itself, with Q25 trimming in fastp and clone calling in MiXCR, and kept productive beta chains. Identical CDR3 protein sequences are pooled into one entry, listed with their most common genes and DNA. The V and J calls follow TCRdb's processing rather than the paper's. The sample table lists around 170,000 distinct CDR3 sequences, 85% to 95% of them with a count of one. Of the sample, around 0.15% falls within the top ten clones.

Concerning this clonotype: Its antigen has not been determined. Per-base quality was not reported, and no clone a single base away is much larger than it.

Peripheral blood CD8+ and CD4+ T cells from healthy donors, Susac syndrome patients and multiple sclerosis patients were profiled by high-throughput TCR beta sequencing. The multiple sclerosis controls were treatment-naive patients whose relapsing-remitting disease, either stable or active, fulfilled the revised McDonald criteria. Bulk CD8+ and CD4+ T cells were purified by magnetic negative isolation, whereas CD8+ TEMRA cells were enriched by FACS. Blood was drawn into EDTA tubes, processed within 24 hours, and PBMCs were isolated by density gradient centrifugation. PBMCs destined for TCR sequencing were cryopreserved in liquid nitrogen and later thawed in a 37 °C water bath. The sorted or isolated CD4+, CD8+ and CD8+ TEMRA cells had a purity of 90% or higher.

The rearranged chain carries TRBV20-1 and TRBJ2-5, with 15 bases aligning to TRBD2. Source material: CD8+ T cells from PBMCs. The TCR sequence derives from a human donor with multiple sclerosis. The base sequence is TGCAGTGCTATTGGACTAGCGGGGGGGGCTCAAGAGACCCAGTACTTC. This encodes CSAIGLAGGAQETQYF.